This note documents a single TCR beta chain sequence. This receptor's antigen is unknown. Base qualities are not recorded, but no much larger clone differs from it by a single base. The sample belongs to a study of T cells generated in artificial thymic organoids (dated by TCRdb to about 2017). Study-wide context: The study compared the TCR alpha and beta CDR3 repertoires of CD8 single positive T cells derived from in vitro artificial thymic organoids against those of naive CD8 T cells from thymus and peripheral blood. The repertoire sequencing data shown were described as representative of three independent experiments.

The CDR3 sequence holds 18 residues, the cysteine and phenylalanine included. Only the CDR3 part of the read is kept: 54 bases, read in frame from the first base. The germline V gene encodes CDR1 LGHNA and CDR2 YSLEER. The junction shows trimming of 1 base on V and 6 bases on J, and the gene matches do not reach 9 bases of it. TCRalpha and TCRbeta libraries were amplified in separate semi-nested PCR reactions using Advantage 2 and reverse primers located in the TRAC or TRBC constant regions. The amount of total RNA used for first-strand cDNA synthesis ranged from roughly 3.5 to 500 ng. TCR cDNA libraries were generated by 5'-RACE using the SMARTer PCR cDNA Synthesis kit, with a poly-dT primer employed for first-strand synthesis. Semi-nested constant-region reverse primers carried 5-nucleotide sample-specific barcodes, and products were cleaned with the Zymo DNA Clean and Concentrator-5 kit. Pools of up to ten barcoded samples were ligated to Illumina adaptors and sequenced on an Illumina MiSeq as 2 x 150 bp paired-end reads. The published analysis was carried out like this. Demultiplexed reads were aligned with BLAT to a custom library of all human TRAV, TRAJ, TRBV, TRBD and TRBJ combinations from IMGT. The best BLAT hits were picked using pslCDnaFilter (-maxAligns=1, -ignoreIntrons), and custom Perl scripts were used to calculate clonotype frequencies. TCRdb redid the processing of the public reads, applying fastp at Q25 and MiXCR, and retained in-frame beta chains. All rows with the same CDR3 protein become a single entry with the most common DNA and genes. The V and J calls follow TCRdb's processing rather than the paper's. In this sample the table shows about 8,400 distinct CDR3 sequences, more than 20% of which occur a single time. The biggest ten clones account for less than 3.5% of the sample.

To build artificial thymic organoids, human HSPCs were aggregated with MS5 murine stromal cells transduced with human DLL1, and the aggregates were cultured at an air-liquid interface. Organoids were seeded with FACS-purified CD34+CD3- hematopoietic stem and progenitor cells depleted of residual T cells. Organoids were cultured in serum-free RB27 medium: RPMI 1640 supplemented with B27, FLT3L, IL-7 and ascorbic acid. Before RNA extraction, CD3+TCRalphabeta+CD8 single positive T cells from organoids and thymus were sorted by FACS. For each sample, total RNA was purified from approximately 40,000 to 200,000 sorted cells using the RNeasy Micro kit, and RNA quality was checked on an Agilent RNA 6000 Nano chip. What the study reported, not specific to this receptor: Organoid-derived T cells showed no skewing in Valpha or Vbeta usage, which argues against dominance of unconventional lineages or clonal expansions. Organoid-derived CD8 single positive T cells showed physiological TCR clonotype diversity comparable to thymic and blood naive CD8 T cells.

The sequenced sample was naive CD8+ T cells grown in artificial thymic organoids from cord blood stem and progenitor cells. The meaning of the sample's cell subset or site label: CD3+TCRalphabeta+CD8SP T cells; for blood, CD45RO-CCR7+ naive CD8+ T cells. This TCR was sampled from a human donor who gave cord blood stem cells for thymic organoid culture, a cardiac surgery patient who gave postnatal thymus, or a blood donor (not recorded which). The chain is assembled from TRBV4-3 and TRBJ2-1; TRBD2 fits 13 bases in the junction. In nucleotides, the sequence is TGCGCCAGCAGCCAAGCCGGACTAGCGGGGGAGGGGTCCAATGAGCAGTTCTTC. Translation gives CASSQAGLAGEGSNEQFF.